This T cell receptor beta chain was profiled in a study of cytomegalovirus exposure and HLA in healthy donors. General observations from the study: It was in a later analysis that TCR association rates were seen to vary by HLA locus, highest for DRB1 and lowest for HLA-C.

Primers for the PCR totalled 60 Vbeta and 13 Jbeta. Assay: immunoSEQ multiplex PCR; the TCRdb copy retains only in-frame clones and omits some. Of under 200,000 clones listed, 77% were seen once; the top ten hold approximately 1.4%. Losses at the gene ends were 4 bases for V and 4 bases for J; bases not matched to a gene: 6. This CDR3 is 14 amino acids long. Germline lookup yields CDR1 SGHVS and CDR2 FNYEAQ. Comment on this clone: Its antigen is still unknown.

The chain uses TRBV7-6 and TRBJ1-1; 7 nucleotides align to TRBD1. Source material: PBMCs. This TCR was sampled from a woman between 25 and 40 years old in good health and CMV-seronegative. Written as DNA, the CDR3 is TGTGCCAGCAGCTACACCCGGGACAGCACTGAAGCTTTCTTT. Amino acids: CASSYTRDSTEAFF.